This T cell receptor beta chain was captured by sequencing in a study of blood T cell repertoires in COVID-19. Generated by immunoSEQ multiplex PCR, the TCRdb table keeps only in-frame clones and is missing some. The table has around 380,000 clones, 87% seen once; the top ten hold 1.3%. Germline V CDR1 and CDR2: LNHDA, SQIVND (reference sequence). With 6 bases removed from V and 8 bases from J, the gap between germline ends came to 14 bases. This CDR3 comprises 13 residues. The sample comprised PBMCs or T cells enriched from blood (not recorded which). The chain carries TRBV19 and TRBJ1-3; D may be TRBD1 (5 bases). This sequence originates from a man aged 30-40 years who had recovered from COVID-19. The CDR3 nucleotides are TGTGCCAGTAGCTCCAGTGACAGAGACACCATATATTTT. Its protein is CASSSSDRDTIYF.